The 21 T cell receptor beta chains listed next were all sequenced from one sample in a study of CXCR3-negative and CXCR3-positive naive CD8 T cells. These receptors' targets are unknown. Study results and caveats: Higher TRB CDR3 hydrophobicity marked CXCR3-positive naive cells relative to CXCR3-negative naive cells.

5' RACE with UMI labels generated the TRB cDNA libraries. TCRdb reprocessed the 5' RACE reads and reports one entry per CDR3 protein, with no DNA. The listing contains roughly 7,300 distinct CDR3 sequences. Material: naive CXCR3+ CD8+ T cells from blood. Subset noted: CD45RO-CCR7+CD27+CD95- naive CD8+ T cells expressing CXCR3 (TNR3+). The receptors stem from a human donor in good health. Some clones in this sample may be carry-over from other donors' samples.

Frequency places this clonotype as medium-sized (0.01 to 0.1%). The chain combines TRBV2 with TRBJ2-7. The CDR3 is 12 amino acids. The germline CDR1 and CDR2 sequences are SNHLY and FYNNEI. This chain's CDR3 is CASSVKGTEQYF.

This chain links TRBV21-1 with TRBJ2-1. TRBV21-1 is classified as a pseudogene. The CDR3 has 14 amino acids. CDR3 loop: CASSAKPGQRGKFF.

Judged by frequency, this clonotype is medium-sized. The chain employs TRBV2 and TRBJ1-5; TCRdb calls TRBD1, which cannot be checked without DNA. Germline V lookup: CDR1 SNHLY, CDR2 FYNNEI. The CDR3 has 15 residues. The CDR3: CASRGTSYSNQPQHF.

The chain uses TRBV25-1 and TRBJ2-1. This CDR3 comprises 16 residues. Germline V CDR1 and CDR2: MGHDK, SYGVNS. The CDR3 is CASSDPERSSYNEQFF.

CDR3 sequence: CASSIHPGQAPYVLTF. The gene calls are TRBV6-6 and TRBJ2-6; TCRdb outputs TRBD1, but without DNA this stays unchecked. Germline CDR1 and CDR2: MNHNY and SVGAGI (reference sequence). The CDR3 spans 16 residues.

Frequency places this clonotype as medium-sized. The chain couples TRBV7-6 to TRBJ2-1. The CDR3 runs to 14 residues. Germline V gene sequence: CDR1 SGHVS, CDR2 FNYEAQ. This CDR3 reads CASSPTGIYNEQFF.

V and J are TRBV29-1 and TRBJ2-5; TCRdb names TRBD1, which stays unverified in the absence of DNA. Germline V gene sequence: CDR1 SQVTM, CDR2 ANQGSEA. The CDR3 extends over 12 amino acids. The CDR3 loop reads CSVETGGETQYF.

In terms of frequency, this clonotype is medium-sized. The chain has TRBV29-1 and TRBJ1-2; TCRdb's D call of TRBD1 is untestable without DNA. CDR1 SQVTM and CDR2 ANQGSEA come from the germline V gene. CDR3 length: 13 amino acids. CDR3 loop: CSVRMGGADGYTF.

This chain joins TRBV6-5 and TRBJ1-2. The germline gives CDR1 MNHEY, CDR2 SVGAGI. The CDR3 runs 13 residues. The CDR3 sequence is CASSYVFNYGYTF.

Its frequency marks this clonotype as medium-sized. The chain couples TRBV29-1 to TRBJ2-7; TCRdb calls TRBD1, which cannot be checked without DNA. The germline V gene has CDR1 SQVTM and CDR2 ANQGSEA. The CDR3 totals 13 residues. CDR3 residues: CSAVTGNLYEQYF.

The chain has TRBV12-3 or TRBV12-4 and TRBJ2-1; without DNA, the TCRdb call of TRBD2 cannot be checked. CDR3 length: 16 amino acids. The CDR3 loop is CASTSNGLAIANEQFF.

This chain links TRBV11-1 with TRBJ2-2; TCRdb lists TRBD1, though no DNA is available to test this call. CDR1 is SGHAT, CDR2 FQDESV, per germline (reference sequence). The CDR3 is 17 amino acids. The CDR3 sequence: CASSPIVRGPRTGELFF.

In terms of frequency, this clonotype is medium-sized. The chain joins TRBV5-1 to TRBJ2-7; TCRdb returns TRBD2, unconfirmable since there is no DNA. The germline V gene has CDR1 SGHRS and CDR2 YFSETQ. This CDR3 region has 18 residues. CDR3: CASSLSSGGLRDAYEQYF.

V is TRBV28 and J is TRBJ2-1; TCRdb returns TRBD1, unconfirmable since there is no DNA. CDR1 MDHEN and CDR2 SYDVKM come from the germline V gene. The CDR3 spans 12 residues. The CDR3 reads CASRPRGNEQFF.

The chain combines TRBV7-8 with TRBJ2-5; the TCRdb D gene call, TRBD2, has no DNA to confirm it. The germline V gene encodes CDR1 SGHVS and CDR2 FQNEAQ. The CDR3 contains 13 residues. This CDR3 is CASSLAGRPPEDF.

The rearrangement links TRBV11-2 to TRBJ1-1; TCRdb returns TRBD1, unconfirmable since there is no DNA. The CDR3 extends over 15 amino acids. The V gene's germline CDR1 is SGHAT and CDR2 FQNNGV. The CDR3 loop is CASSPLGQMNTEAFF.

This chain uses TRBV11-2 with TRBJ1-1; TCRdb returns TRBD1, unconfirmable since there is no DNA. Looked up from germline, CDR1 is SGHAT and CDR2 is FQNNGV. This CDR3 contains 15 residues. The CDR3: CASSFRGQVHTEAFF.

This clonotype counts as medium-sized (0.01 to 0.1%) by frequency. The rearrangement links TRBV7-8 to TRBJ2-6; TCRdb's D gene call, TRBD2, goes unchecked for lack of DNA. There are 19 residues in the CDR3. From germline, CDR1 is SGHVS and CDR2 FQNEAQ. CDR3 region: CASSLPGLADLSGANVLTF.

The CDR3 here is CASSFWTSGGYTDTQYF. The chain couples TRBV7-2 to TRBJ2-3; TCRdb proposes TRBD2, but this gene call is untestable without DNA. Germline lookup yields CDR1 SGHTA and CDR2 FQGNSA. This CDR3 is 17 amino acids long.

By frequency, this clonotype registers medium-sized (0.01 to 0.1%). The V call is TRBV29-1, the J call TRBJ1-4. The V gene's germline CDR1 is SQVTM and CDR2 ANQGSEA. The CDR3 is 13 residues long. The CDR3 loop reads CSVEDGKGEKLFF.

This clonotype is classed as medium-sized (0.01 to 0.1%) by frequency. The chain carries TRBV7-9 and TRBJ2-5; TCRdb's D call of TRBD1 is untestable without DNA. The germline V gene encodes CDR1 SEHNR and CDR2 FQNEAQ (reference sequence). The length of the CDR3 is 19 residues. The CDR3 loop reads CASSSTQIGGVSKQETQYF.